The clone carrying this TCR beta chain was observed a few times. Its antigen is currently unknown. The junction departs from germline at one end; a sequencing error may be responsible. The sample is drawn from a study of T cells in Graves' hyperthyroidism and ophthalmopathy. Study results and caveats: In blood, most of the thyroid clonotypes expanded above 0.001 were also present.

CDR3 length equals 14 residues. Per the germline V gene, CDR1 is KGHDR and CDR2 is SFDVKD. Uncontrolled infection, other autoimmune disease, pregnancy and lactation each barred patients from inclusion. Amplification targeted TCR beta CDR3 regions from RNA transcripts. First-round RT-PCR with HTBI primers amplified the TCR CDR3 region. From the multiplex PCR reads, TCRdb called clonotypes with MiXCR, one entry per CDR3 protein. The data contain hundreds of thousands of distinct CDR3 sequences, 45% of them singletons. Material: peripheral blood or thyroid tissue (not recorded which). This chain links TRBV24-1 with TRBJ1-6, with TRBD1 identical over 7 bases. The origin of this receptor is an adult man with Graves' disease, either hyperthyroidism or ophthalmopathy (not recorded which). Here the CDR3 reads CASSFETGTSPLHF. CDR3 sequence (DNA): TGTGCCAGCAGTTTTGAGACAGGGACTAGTCCCCTCCACTTT.